This T cell receptor beta chain was identified during a study of vaccination effects on CD4 cells after COVID-19 (dated by TCRdb to between 2020 and 2023). Background on the whole study: Post-vaccine samples across the study were collected a median of 72 days after the second dose, with a range of 14 to 241. SARS-CoV-2 spike-specific CD4+ TCR repertoires were compared before and after mRNA vaccination in COVID-19 convalescent patients and in infection-naive vaccine recipients. The Oncomine TCR Beta short-read assay on an Illumina iSeq 100 was used to sequence cultures from other donors in the study. Altogether, some 11 COVID-19 convalescent patients and a few SARS-CoV-2-naive healthy vaccine recipients made up the full study.

With regard to this clone: This clone's antigen is unknown. Base qualities are not provided; no much larger clone lies one nucleotide away.

Study-wide findings and limitations: Limitations of the study were the small number of convalescent patients and the absence of early post-infection timepoints. At late post-vaccination timepoints, both infection-induced and vaccine-induced clones showed marked clonal contraction, consistent with waning T cell responses. Among healthy vaccine recipients, nearly all vaccine-induced clones were SARS-CoV-2 mono-reactive, and only 1 of 255 was cross-reactive with common cold coronaviruses.

Receptors were amplified or captured by the immunoSEQ multiplex PCR assay. DNA from the cultured and isolated CD4+ T cells underwent TCR beta CDR3 sequencing. In the source study's methods: The analysis removed non-productive TCR sequences, trimmed reads to the CDR3 region, and retained only CDR3s that were 7 or more amino acids long. The MANAFEST web app was used to identify antigen-specific clonotypes by comparing expansion in peptide wells with expansion in reference cultures. To count as positive, a clone had to show expansion at FDR<0.05 compared with the reference and with all other wells, an odds ratio above 5, and a frequency above 0.1% in two replicate wells. Cross-reactive clonotypes were defined as significantly expanded in SARS-CoV-2 spike wells and in at least one common cold coronavirus spike condition. CDR3 similarity was assessed by Levenshtein distance with the stringdist R package, and unrooted trees were built with ape in R 3.6.1. Sourced from immuneACCESS, this table was stored by TCRdb with only in-frame sequences that have V and J called. A share of the clones is absent; for the studies checked, an unresolved V gene accounts for under half, and the remainder has no known explanation. D and trimming were read from the DNA, whereas the V and J calls and clone size are those reported in that table. Here the sample has some 30,000 clones; around 82% occur a single time. 1.4% of the sample is held by the ten biggest clonotypes.

In the ViraFEST assay, PBMC were stimulated with viral peptide pools, and antigen-specific CD4+ T cell clonotypes were then identified by expansion using TCR sequencing. After more than 9 days of culture, CD4+ T cells were isolated with the EasySep CD4+ T cell isolation kit. Participants received two doses of either the BNT162b2 or the mRNA-1273 mRNA SARS-CoV-2 vaccine. Healthy vaccine recipients had no prior SARS-CoV-2 infection, confirmed by negative nucleocapsid antibodies before and after vaccination. Each well held fewer than 2.5 million PBMC cultured in IMDM containing around 5.1% human AB serum, around 10 IU/ml IL-2 and gentamicin, along with roughly 10 ug/ml peptides. Half of the culture medium was replaced with fresh IL-2-containing medium on days 3 and 7. Unless otherwise noted, each peptide stimulation condition was cultured in triplicate wells. Using Ficoll-Paque Plus gradient centrifugation, PBMC were separated from whole blood and then either used fresh or cryopreserved at -140C. The overlapping peptide pools covered the spike proteins of SARS-CoV-2 as well as those of the common cold coronaviruses HCoV-NL63, HCoV-OC43 and HCoV-229E. Genomic DNA was extracted from cultured CD4+ T cells with the QIAamp micro DNA kit.

Looking up the germline V gene (reference sequence) yields CDR1 LNHDA and CDR2 SQIVND. From its cysteine to its phenylalanine, the CDR3 spans 14 amino acids. This entry keeps only the CDR3 DNA: 42 bases, framed from base 1. The junction carries 7 bases between V and J, which are trimmed by 0 bases and 4 bases respectively. The specimen comprised CD4+ T cells from PBMCs cultured with HCoV-NL63 spike peptides, sampled after COVID-19 vaccination. The sample's cell subset or site label, in plain terms: HCoV-NL63 spike overlapping peptide pool stimulation. The clonotype was recovered from a human donor who received a COVID-19 vaccine. Some clones in this sample may be carry-over from other donors' samples. This sequence uses TRBV19 and TRBJ2-1, with no D gene named confidently. The nucleotide sequence is TGTGCCAGTAGTATAGAGGCTGAATACAATGAGCAGTTCTTC. It is translated as CASSIEAEYNEQFF.